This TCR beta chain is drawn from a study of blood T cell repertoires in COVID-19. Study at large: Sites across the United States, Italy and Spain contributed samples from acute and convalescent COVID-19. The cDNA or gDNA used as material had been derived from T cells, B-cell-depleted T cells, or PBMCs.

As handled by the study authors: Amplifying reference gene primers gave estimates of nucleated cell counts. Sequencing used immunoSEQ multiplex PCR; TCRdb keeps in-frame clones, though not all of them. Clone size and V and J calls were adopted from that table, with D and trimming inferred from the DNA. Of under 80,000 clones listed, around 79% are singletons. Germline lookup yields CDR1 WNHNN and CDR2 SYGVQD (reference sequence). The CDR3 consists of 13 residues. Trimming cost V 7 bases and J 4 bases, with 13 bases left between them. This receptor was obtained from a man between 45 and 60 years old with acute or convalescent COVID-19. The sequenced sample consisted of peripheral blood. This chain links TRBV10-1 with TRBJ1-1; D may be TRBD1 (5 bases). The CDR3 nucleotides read TGCGCCAGCAAAGCTGGGGGGACCACTGAAGCTTTCTTT. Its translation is CASKAGGTTEAFF.